This entry concerns a single T cell receptor (beta chain). Its antigen specificity is not known. No clone much larger than this one lies a single base away; base qualities are absent. The data were taken from a study of shared clonotypes between healthy human individuals (dated by TCRdb to about 2020). Regarding the study in general: The cohort comprised two women and a few men aged 18 to 49 years. Each donor's leukapheresis produced roughly between about 0.9 and 9.5 billion PBMCs. For each donor, CD4 naive and CD4 memory were each run on three plates, CD8 naive on two plates, and CD8 memory on one plate. The study deeply sequenced blood TCR repertoires of about five healthy adults to estimate repertoire size and the extent of clonotype sharing between individuals. To increase sequencing depth and limit assay-specific biases, different laboratories used diverse techniques to prepare libraries and sequence TCR repertoires.

Using the deep immunoSEQ assay, TCR CDR3 regions were amplified from genomic DNA by multiplex PCR. Genomic DNA extracted from each cell subset was distributed evenly over all wells of several immunoSEQ 96-well plates, and each plate served as one replicate. Each replicate PCR for sorted subsets received about 200 ng genomic DNA, equal to about 30,000 T cell genomes. The purified libraries were quantified using a Qubit 3.0 fluorometer, sized with a Bioanalyzer 2100, and then quantified again using the KAPA Library Quantification kit. Every immunoSEQ 96-well plate was sequenced on a dedicated single-read 150-cycle Illumina NextSeq 550 flow cell. Turning to the authors' computational methods: Because only junctional sequences without quality scores were contained in the immunoSEQ output, filtering matching that applied to full-length reads could not be performed. To assign V/J genes and CDR3, sequences were annotated against IMGT germline references using PyIR, a Python wrapper for IgBLAST v1.9. Reads with weak V/J assignments (E-value above 1e-6), missing CDR3, stop codons, out-of-frame junctions, or ambiguous translated residues were removed. A V3J clonotype was defined by an identical inferred V gene, J gene, and CDR3 amino acid sequence. The percentage overlap between two repertoires was calculated by dividing the number of shared unique clonotypes by the size of the smaller repertoire. Richness of each repertoire was evaluated using RTK rarefaction, the Chao1 estimator, and Recon v2.1 estimates of unobserved clonotypes. OLGA was used to compute generation probabilities for all TCRbeta clonotypes that the gDNA method yielded from a few donors. In its TCRdb copy, this immuneACCESS table keeps in-frame sequences only and misses some clones. Where compared with another copy, unresolved V genes explain less than half of these, and the others have no known cause. The V and J calls and clone size were taken over from that table, and D and trimming were inferred from the DNA. The sample table records about 700,000 clones; around 92% of these occur just once. The top ten clonotypes cover roughly 24% of the sample.

V was cut back by 3 bases and J by 5 bases, leaving a gap of 6 bases between them. CDR1 and CDR2 (SGHAT, FQNNGV) derive from the germline V gene. The CDR3 numbers 12 residues from cysteine through phenylalanine. Here the CDR3 DNA is all that survives: 36 bases in frame from base 1. The investigation overall reported the following: Sharing across four donors was observed for around 5% of naive CD4, less than 4% of naive CD8, 2% to 2.5% of memory CD4, and less than 0.45% of memory CD8 clonotypes. Sampling was restricted to blood, and TCR repertoires in tissue are likely to differ from TCR repertoires in blood. Estimated clonotype richness was generally larger for naive than for memory subsets. Clonotypes shared by all four sorted-subset donors showed higher generation probabilities than non-shared clonotypes. Because the study included a small number of donors, the genetic and exposure-history diversity represented was limited. Incomplete sequencing was indicated by rarefaction of sorted-subset datasets, despite the large sequencing depth. Pairwise subsampling led to the expectation that sequencing depth would affect the degree of clonotype sharing among donors.

CD8 naive samples consisted of CD45RO-negative cells that were positively selected for CCR7, yielding a CD45RA+CCR7+ population without TemRA cells. Healthy HIV-negative adults with no recently reported acute infections or vaccinations were included as donors. All donors were Caucasian adults living in Nashville, Tennessee, USA. Blood was collected by leukapheresis, and PBMCs were isolated by Ficoll-Histopaque density gradient centrifugation and then cryopreserved in liquid nitrogen vapor phase. Analytical flow cytometry was used to check the purity and quantity of each magnetically sorted T cell population. Genomic DNA was isolated from each sorted fraction and quantified by UV absorbance on a Nanodrop 2000c.

The chain links TRBV11-2 with TRBJ2-3, with the D gene not confidently named. Sequencing was done on a sample of naive CD8+ T cells sorted from blood. Reading the label with the study, this specimen's cell subset or site is: CD45RA+CCR7+. The receptor was isolated from a man under 40 in good health. Read as DNA, the sequence is TGTGCCAGCAGCTTGGCCGGAGATACGCAGTATTTT. It is translated as CASSLAGDTQYF.